This T cell receptor beta chain derives from a study of blood T cell repertoires in COVID-19. Looking at the study overall: From the United States, Italy and Spain came samples of acute and convalescent COVID-19. From T cells, B-cell-depleted T cells, or PBMCs came the material, which was cDNA or gDNA.

The CDR3 has 14 residues. Germline V CDR1 and CDR2: SGHRS, YFSETQ. V dropped 1 base and J dropped 4 bases, with 11 bases sitting between them. Cohort placement rested on clinical history that participants reported themselves. Study processing details: Estimates of nucleated cell counts were drawn from the amplification of reference gene primers. Only in-frame clones appear in the TCRdb table, and some are missing; sequencing was by immunoSEQ multiplex PCR. Clone size and V and J calls were adopted from that table, with D and trimming inferred from the DNA. In the table there are a few hundred thousand clones, just under 90% of which are singletons.

The sequence was obtained from a woman aged 50 to 60 who had recovered from COVID-19. The sample taken for sequencing was PBMCs or T cells enriched from blood (not recorded which). The chain recombines TRBV5-1 with TRBJ1-1; weak D call: TRBD1 (5 bases). The CDR3 loop is CASSLQGSGTEAFF. In DNA, the CDR3 is TGCGCCAGCAGCTTGCAGGGCTCGGGCACTGAAGCTTTCTTT.